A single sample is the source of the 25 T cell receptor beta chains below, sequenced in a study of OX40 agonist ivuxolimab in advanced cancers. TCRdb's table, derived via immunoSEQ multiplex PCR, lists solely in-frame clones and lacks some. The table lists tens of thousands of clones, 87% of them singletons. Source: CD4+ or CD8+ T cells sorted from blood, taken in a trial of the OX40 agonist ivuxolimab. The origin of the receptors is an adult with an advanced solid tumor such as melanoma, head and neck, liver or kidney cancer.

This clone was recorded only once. The CDR3 coding sequence is TGTGCCAGCAGCCCCCCACTAGCAAACGAGCAGTACTTC. This encodes CASSPPLANEQYF. The rearrangement uses TRBV5-4 and TRBJ2-7; maybe TRBD2 (6 bases). The ends were cut back, 4 bases at V and 5 bases at J, with 13 bases in the middle. The CDR3 covers 13 residues. Germline assignment: CDR1 SGHNT and CDR2 YYREEE (reference sequence). The entire variable domain, with the rest obtained from reference TRBV5-4 and TRBJ2-7, is as follows: ETGVTQSPTHLIKTRGQQVTLRCSSQSGHNTVSWYQQALGQGPQFIFQYYREEENGRGNFPPRFSGLQFPNYSSELNVNALELDDSALYLCASSPPLANEQYFGPGTRLTVT.

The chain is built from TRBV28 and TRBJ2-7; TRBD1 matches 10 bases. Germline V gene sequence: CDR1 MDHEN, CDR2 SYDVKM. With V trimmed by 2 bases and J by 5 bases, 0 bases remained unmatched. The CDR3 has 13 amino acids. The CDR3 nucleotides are TGTGCCAGCAGTTTAGGGACAGGGGACGAGCAGTACTTC. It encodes CASSLGTGDEQYF.

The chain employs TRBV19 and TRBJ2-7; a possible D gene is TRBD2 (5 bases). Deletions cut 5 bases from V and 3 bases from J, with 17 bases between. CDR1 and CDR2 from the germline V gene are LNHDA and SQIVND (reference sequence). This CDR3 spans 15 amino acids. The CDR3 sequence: CASSDPGLGDYEQYF. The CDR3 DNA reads TGTGCCAGTAGTGACCCGGGCCTCGGGGACTACGAGCAGTACTTC.

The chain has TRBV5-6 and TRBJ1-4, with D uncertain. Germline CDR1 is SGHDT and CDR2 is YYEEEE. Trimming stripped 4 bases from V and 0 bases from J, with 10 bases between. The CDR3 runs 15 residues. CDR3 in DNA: TGTGCCAGCAGCCCCAACCTGACAACTAATGAAAAACTGTTTTTT. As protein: CASSPNLTTNEKLFF.

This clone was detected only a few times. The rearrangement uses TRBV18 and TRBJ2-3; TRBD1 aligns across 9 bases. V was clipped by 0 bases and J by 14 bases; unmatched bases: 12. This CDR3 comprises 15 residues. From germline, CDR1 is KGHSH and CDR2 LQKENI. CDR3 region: CASSPPDRGDRLMYF. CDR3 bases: TGTGCCAGCTCACCACCGGACAGGGGAGACCGACTTATGTATTTT.

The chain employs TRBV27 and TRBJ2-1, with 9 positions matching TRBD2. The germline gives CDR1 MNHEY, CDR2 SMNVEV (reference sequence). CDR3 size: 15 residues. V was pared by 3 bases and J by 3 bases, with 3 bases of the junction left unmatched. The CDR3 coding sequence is TGTGCCAGCAGTTTGGGAGCGGGGGGCTACAATGAGCAGTTCTTC. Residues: CASSLGAGGYNEQFF.

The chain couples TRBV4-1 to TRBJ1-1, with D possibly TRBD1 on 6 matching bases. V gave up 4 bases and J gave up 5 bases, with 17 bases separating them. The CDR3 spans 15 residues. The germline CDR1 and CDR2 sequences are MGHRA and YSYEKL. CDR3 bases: TGCGCCAGCAGCCGGACAGATAACGCAGGTACTGAAGCTTTCTTT. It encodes CASSRTDNAGTEAFF.

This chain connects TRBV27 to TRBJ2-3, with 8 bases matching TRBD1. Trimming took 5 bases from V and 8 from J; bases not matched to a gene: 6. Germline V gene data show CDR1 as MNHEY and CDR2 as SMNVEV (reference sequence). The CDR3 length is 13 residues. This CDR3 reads CASSPADRGTQYF. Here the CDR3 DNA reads TGTGCCAGCAGTCCCGCCGACAGGGGTACGCAGTATTTT.

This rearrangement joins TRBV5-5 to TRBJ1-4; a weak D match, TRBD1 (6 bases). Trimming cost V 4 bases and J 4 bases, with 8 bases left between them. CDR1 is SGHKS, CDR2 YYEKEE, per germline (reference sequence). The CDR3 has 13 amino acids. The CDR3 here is CASSGGLNEKLFF. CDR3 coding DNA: TGTGCCAGCAGCGGGGGCCTTAATGAAAAACTGTTTTTT.

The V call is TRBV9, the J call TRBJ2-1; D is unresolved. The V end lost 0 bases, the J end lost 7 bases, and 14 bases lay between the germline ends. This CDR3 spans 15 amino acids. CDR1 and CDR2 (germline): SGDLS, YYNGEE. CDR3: CASSVAPLSSNEQFF. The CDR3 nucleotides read TGTGCCAGCAGCGTAGCTCCCCTGTCCAGTAATGAGCAGTTCTTC.

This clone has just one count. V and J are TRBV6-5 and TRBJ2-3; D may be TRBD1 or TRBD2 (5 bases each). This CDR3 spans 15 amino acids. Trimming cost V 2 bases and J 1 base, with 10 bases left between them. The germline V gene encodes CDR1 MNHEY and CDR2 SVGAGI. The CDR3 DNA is TGTGCCAGCAGTTACACCGGGGCGGGCACAGATACGCAGTATTTT. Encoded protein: CASSYTGAGTDTQYF.

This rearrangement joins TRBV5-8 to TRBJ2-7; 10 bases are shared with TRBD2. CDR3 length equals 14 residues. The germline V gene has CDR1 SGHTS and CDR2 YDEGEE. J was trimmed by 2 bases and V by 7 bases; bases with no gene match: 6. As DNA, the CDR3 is TGTGCCAGCGCGTTAGCGGGAGGTACCTACGAGCAGTACTTC. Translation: CASALAGGTYEQYF.

CDR3 amino acids: CASSPTSGSTDTQYF. In nucleotides, the CDR3 is TGTGCCAGCAGTCCGACTAGCGGGAGCACAGATACGCAGTATTTT. The chain couples TRBV6-4 to TRBJ2-3; 10 bases align to TRBD2. CDR1 and CDR2 (germline): MRHNA, SNTAGT. The CDR3 consists of 15 residues. V lost 5 bases to trimming and J lost 0 bases; unmatched junction nucleotides: 2.

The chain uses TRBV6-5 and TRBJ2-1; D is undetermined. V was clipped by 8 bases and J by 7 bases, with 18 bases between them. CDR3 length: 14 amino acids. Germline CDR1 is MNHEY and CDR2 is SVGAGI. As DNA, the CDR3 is TGTGCCAGCGGAGCTGTCAGTAGTCAAAATGAGCAGTTCTTC. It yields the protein CASGAVSSQNEQFF.

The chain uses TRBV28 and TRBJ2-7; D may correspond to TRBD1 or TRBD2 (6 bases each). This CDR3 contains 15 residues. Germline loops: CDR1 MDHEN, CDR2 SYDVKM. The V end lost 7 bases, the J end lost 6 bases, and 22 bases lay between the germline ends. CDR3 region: CASTLNGGGISEQYF. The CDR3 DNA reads TGTGCCAGCACCCTCAATGGAGGGGGGATCTCCGAGCAGTACTTC.

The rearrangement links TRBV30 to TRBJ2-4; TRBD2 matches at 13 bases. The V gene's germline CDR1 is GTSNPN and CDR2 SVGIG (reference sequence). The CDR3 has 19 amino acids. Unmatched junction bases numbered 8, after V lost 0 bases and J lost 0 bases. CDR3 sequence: CAWSVQTSGRAEAKNIQYF. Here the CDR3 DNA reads TGTGCCTGGAGTGTACAAACTAGCGGGAGGGCCGAAGCCAAAAACATTCAGTACTTC.

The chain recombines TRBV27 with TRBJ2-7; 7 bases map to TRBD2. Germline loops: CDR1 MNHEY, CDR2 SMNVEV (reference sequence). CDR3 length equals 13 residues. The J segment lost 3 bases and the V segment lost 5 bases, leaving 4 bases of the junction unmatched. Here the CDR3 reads CASSRAGRYEQYF. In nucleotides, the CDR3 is TGTGCCAGCAGTAGAGCGGGACGCTACGAGCAGTACTTC.

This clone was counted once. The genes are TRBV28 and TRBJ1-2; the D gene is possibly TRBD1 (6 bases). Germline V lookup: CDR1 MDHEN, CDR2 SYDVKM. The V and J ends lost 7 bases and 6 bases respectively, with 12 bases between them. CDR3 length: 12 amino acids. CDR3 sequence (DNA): TGTGCCAGCACCTCCCGGGACAATGGCTACACCTTC. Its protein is CASTSRDNGYTF.

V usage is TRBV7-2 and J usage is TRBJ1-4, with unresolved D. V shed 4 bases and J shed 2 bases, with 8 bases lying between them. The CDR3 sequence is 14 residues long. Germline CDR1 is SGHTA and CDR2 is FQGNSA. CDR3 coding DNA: TGTGCCAGCAGCTCGGGGTTCACTAATGAAAAACTGTTTTTT. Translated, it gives CASSSGFTNEKLFF.

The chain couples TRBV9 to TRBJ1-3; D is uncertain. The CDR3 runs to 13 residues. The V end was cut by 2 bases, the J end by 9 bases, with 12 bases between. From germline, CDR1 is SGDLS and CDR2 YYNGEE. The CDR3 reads CASSVAKTGTIYF. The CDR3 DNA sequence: TGTGCCAGCAGCGTGGCAAAAACGGGCACCATATATTTT.

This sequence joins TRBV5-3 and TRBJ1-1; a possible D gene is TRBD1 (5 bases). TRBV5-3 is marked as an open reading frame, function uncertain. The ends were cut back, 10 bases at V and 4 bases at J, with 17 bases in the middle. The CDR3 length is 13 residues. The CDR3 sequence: CALLTGGSTEAFF. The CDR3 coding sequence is TGTGCCTTACTCACGGGGGGATCCACTGAAGCTTTCTTT.

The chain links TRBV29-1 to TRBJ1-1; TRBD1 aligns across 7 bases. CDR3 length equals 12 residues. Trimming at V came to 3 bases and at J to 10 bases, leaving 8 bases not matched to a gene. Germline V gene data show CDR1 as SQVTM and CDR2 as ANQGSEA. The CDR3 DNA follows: TGCAGCGTTGAGAAGGGGGCCCCTCGAGCTTTCTTT. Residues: CSVEKGAPRAFF.

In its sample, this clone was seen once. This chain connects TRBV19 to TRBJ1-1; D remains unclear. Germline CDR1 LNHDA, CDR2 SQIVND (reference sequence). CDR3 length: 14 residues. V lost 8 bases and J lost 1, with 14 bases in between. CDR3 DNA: TGTGCCAGTGCAAGGACGGATTCGAACACTGAAGCTTTCTTT. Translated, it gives CASARTDSNTEAFF.

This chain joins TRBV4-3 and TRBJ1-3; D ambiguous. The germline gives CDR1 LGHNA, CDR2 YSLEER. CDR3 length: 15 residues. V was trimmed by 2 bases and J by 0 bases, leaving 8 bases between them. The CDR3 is CASSQQTSSGNTIYF. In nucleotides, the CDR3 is TGCGCCAGCAGCCAACAGACATCCTCTGGAAACACCATATATTTT.

CDR3 amino acids: CASSLALISSYNEQFF. The CDR3 DNA sequence: TGTGCCAGCAGCTTGGCGCTTATAAGCTCCTACAATGAGCAGTTCTTC. The chain is built from TRBV5-8 and TRBJ2-1; D remains ambiguous. The CDR3 loop spans 16 amino acids. Per germline, CDR1 SGHTS and CDR2 YDEGEE. The V end was cut by 0 bases, the J end by 0 bases, with 10 bases between.